What follows are 11 T cell receptor beta chains derived from one specimen sequenced in a study of CD8 T cells in Susac syndrome. With random hexamers, about 0.5 to 1 ug RNA was reverse transcribed. MiXCR, applied by TCRdb to the immunoSEQ multiplex PCR reads, yields one record per CDR3 protein. The sample has 190,000 or so distinct CDR3 sequences, around 93% seen once. The specimen was CD4+ T cells from PBMCs. The receptors come from a human donor with multiple sclerosis.

The sample holds a few counts of this clonotype. The chain couples TRBV29-1 to TRBJ1-1, with D hard to call. The CDR3 spans 14 residues. The V and J ends lost 0 bases and 4 bases respectively, with 12 bases between them. Germline V gene data show CDR1 as SQVTM and CDR2 as ANQGSEA. The DNA of the CDR3 is TGCAGCGTTGAAGAAAGGGTCGGAATCACTGAAGCTTTCTTT. Its protein is CSVEERVGITEAFF.

The chain combines TRBV20-1 with TRBJ1-1; D gene ambiguous. The CDR3 totals 14 residues. CDR1 DFQATT and CDR2 SNEGSKA come from the germline V gene (reference sequence). Between the trimmed V and J ends, which lost 2 bases and 1 base, there was a span of 11 bases. Here the CDR3 reads CSARNRISNTEAFF. The CDR3 DNA is TGCAGTGCTAGAAACCGAATATCGAACACTGAAGCTTTCTTT.

The chain recombines TRBV3-1 with TRBJ2-1; 7 nucleotides line up with TRBD2. This CDR3 spans 19 amino acids. V trimming: 4 bases; J trimming: 2 bases; junction bases outside the gene matches: 17. From germline, CDR1 is LGHDT and CDR2 YNNKEL (reference sequence). The CDR3 sequence is CASSRGGRRGPTTYNEQFF. The DNA for the CDR3 is TGTGCCAGCAGCCGGGGGGGTCGAAGGGGCCCTACAACCTACAATGAGCAGTTCTTC.

This rearrangement joins TRBV7-8 to TRBJ2-7; TRBD1 matches 7 bases. The CDR3 length is 14 residues. CDR1 is SGHVS, CDR2 FQNEAQ, per germline. The J segment lost 7 bases and the V segment lost 2 bases, leaving 8 bases of the junction unmatched. The CDR3: CASSLRDSSWEQYV. In DNA, the CDR3 is TGTGCCAGCAGCTTAAGGGACAGCTCGTGGGAGCAGTACGTC.

The rearrangement links TRBV2 to TRBJ2-5; 8 nucleotides match TRBD1. Germline trimming cut 5 bases from V and 5 bases from J; bases unmatched to any gene: 4. From germline, CDR1 is SNHLY and CDR2 FYNNEI. The CDR3 has 13 amino acids. The CDR3 region is CASSWTGTETQYF. The DNA for the CDR3 is TGTGCCAGCAGTTGGACAGGGACGGAGACCCAGTACTTC.

This sequence joins TRBV5-6 and TRBJ1-2; D may be TRBD1 (5 bases). This CDR3 contains 16 residues. CDR1 and CDR2 from the germline V gene are SGHDT and YYEEEE. The V gene lost 0 bases and the J gene lost 7 bases, with 19 bases spanning the gap. CDR3 in amino acids: CASSLAVRGSAAGYTF. The CDR3 DNA sequence: TGTGCCAGCAGCTTGGCCGTCCGGGGGAGCGCGGCTGGCTACACCTTC.

The V and J genes are TRBV3-1 and TRBJ2-1; 7 positions match TRBD2. In germline, CDR1 is LGHDT, CDR2 YNNKEL (reference sequence). V was clipped by 0 bases and J by 1 base; unmatched bases: 6. The CDR3 consists of 17 residues. The CDR3 DNA sequence: TGTGCCAGCAGCCAAGAACCAACTAGCGAATCCTACAATGAGCAGTTCTTC. Translation: CASSQEPTSESYNEQFF.

In this sample, this clonotype turned up once. CDR3 sequence reads: CASSLGAPGQGAKNIQYF. The DNA of the CDR3 is TGTGCCAGCAGCTTAGGGGCACCGGGACAGGGAGCCAAAAACATTCAGTACTTC. The chain employs TRBV7-9 and TRBJ2-4, with 9 bases matching TRBD1. With 1 base clipped from V and 0 bases from J, the junction kept 7 bases outside the gene matches. This CDR3 region has 18 residues. The germline CDR1 and CDR2 sequences are SEHNR and FQNEAQ (reference sequence).

The V gene is TRBV29-1, the J gene TRBJ1-1, with 7 nucleotides matching TRBD1. V gave up 7 bases and J gave up 4 bases; unmatched junction bases: 9. Germline-derived CDR1 and CDR2 are SQVTM and ANQGSEA. This CDR3 is built from 13 residues. CDR3 nucleotides: TGCAGCGCCTTTTTAGGGGGCGGCACTGAAGCTTTCTTT. Its translation is CSAFLGGGTEAFF.

The chain combines TRBV6-1 with TRBJ2-4; 9 bases fit TRBD1. The germline V gene has CDR1 MNHNS and CDR2 SASEGT. J gave up 8 bases and V 5 bases, and 7 bases lay outside the gene matches. The CDR3 is 14 residues long. CDR3 in DNA: TGTGCCAGCAGTTCCGGGACAGGGTCGGACATTCAGTACTTC. The encoded protein is CASSSGTGSDIQYF.

V usage is TRBV6-5 and J usage is TRBJ2-7; 9 positions agree with TRBD2. Germline values: CDR1 MNHEY, CDR2 SVGAGI. Trimming cost V 3 bases and J 2 bases; bases outside gene matches: 8. The CDR3 loop spans 16 amino acids. CDR3 protein: CASSYAPLAGTYEQYF. For the CDR3, the DNA is TGTGCCAGCAGTTATGCCCCCCTAGCGGGGACCTACGAGCAGTACTTC.